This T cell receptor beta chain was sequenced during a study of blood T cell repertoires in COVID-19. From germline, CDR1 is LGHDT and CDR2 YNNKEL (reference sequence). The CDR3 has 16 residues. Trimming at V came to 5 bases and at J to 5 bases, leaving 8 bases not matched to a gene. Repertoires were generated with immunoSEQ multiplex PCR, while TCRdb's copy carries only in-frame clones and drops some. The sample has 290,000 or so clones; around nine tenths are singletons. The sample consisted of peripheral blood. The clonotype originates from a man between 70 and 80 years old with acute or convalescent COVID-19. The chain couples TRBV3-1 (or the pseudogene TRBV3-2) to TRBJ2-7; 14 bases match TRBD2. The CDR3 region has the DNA TGTGCCAGCAGCTCGAGGACTAGCGGGAGGATCAACGAGCAGTACTTC. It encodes CASSSRTSGRINEQYF.